This T cell receptor beta chain emerged from a study of CDR3 diversity in severe acne. This CDR3 has 16 residues. Germline V gene lookup returns CDR1 SGHRS and CDR2 YFSETQ. With V trimmed by 7 bases and J by 6 bases, 16 bases remained unmatched. This clonotype was observed once. This may be a read error: a much more frequent sequence differs by one nucleotide. TCRdb re-analysed the PCR reads in MiXCR, keeping a single row per CDR3 protein. The sample includes approximately 84,000 distinct CDR3 sequences, 45% to 65% of them seen just once. Sequencing was carried out using blood. The source is a male donor in good health, without acne. The rearrangement joins TRBV5-1 to TRBJ2-4; 7 bases fit TRBD1. This CDR3 reads CASGEGTAVGGNIQYF. The CDR3 DNA reads TGCGCCAGCGGCGAGGGGACAGCGGTTGGAGGAAACATTCAGTACTTC.